The sequence of this T cell receptor beta chain was determined in a study of blood T cell repertoires in COVID-19. Across the whole study: Samples came from the United States, Italy and Spain, spanning acute and convalescent COVID-19. PBMCs, B-cell-depleted T cells, or T cells provided the cDNA or gDNA that made up the material.

The study drew participants aged about 18 to 95 years from 24 US areas. Cohort allocation depended upon clinical history that participants reported. The V gene end was trimmed by 0 bases and the J gene end by 7 bases; junction bases not matched to a gene: 7. Germline CDR1 MNHEY, CDR2 SMNVEV (reference sequence). The CDR3 spans 15 residues. Data came from immunoSEQ multiplex PCR; TCRdb stores just in-frame clones and leaves some out. The sample yields 200,000 to 250,000 clones, approximately 90% seen once. This sequence was found in a young man with acute COVID-19. This sequence joins TRBV27 and TRBJ1-2; TRBD1 aligns across 8 bases. The sequencing input was PBMCs or T cells enriched from blood (not recorded which). The CDR3 loop reads CASSLSQTGAAGYTF. The CDR3 DNA is TGTGCCAGCAGTTTATCACAGACAGGGGCGGCTGGCTACACCTTC.